The source of this TCR beta chain is a study of T cell clonotyping in hematopoietic cell transplantation. The CDR3 has 15 residues. V shed 5 bases and J 10 bases; nucleotides not matched to a gene: 13. CDR1 and CDR2 from the germline V gene are SGHAT and FQNNGV. Study-wide results and limits: At the given depth, recipient repertoires were over 95% de novo clonotypes. No sorting was done, leaving CD4 and CD8 contributions mixed. Graft donor and pretransplant recipient Inverse Simpson Index values predicted broader posttransplant TCR diversity. After transplant, recipient diversity fell while pathologically expanded clonotypes grew through day 180.

TCRdb keeps only in-frame clones here, not all; method: immunoSEQ multiplex PCR. Here the sample spans 1,000 to 1,500 clones, about 85% being singletons. As for this clone: Its antigen is still unknown.

The genes are TRBV11-2 and TRBJ1-1; 10 bases match TRBD1. Specimen: peripheral blood mononuclear cells, collected 180 days after allogeneic stem cell transplant. The receptor comes from a female patient aged 45-60 years who had an allogeneic stem cell transplant from an unrelated donor, so T cells may come from the graft donor. Some clones in this sample may be carry-over from other donors' samples. The CDR3 reads CASSPDDRGQFAAFF. DNA of the CDR3: TGTGCCAGCAGCCCTGACGACAGGGGGCAGTTTGCAGCTTTCTTT.